What follows describes a single T cell receptor beta chain. Antigen specificity is unknown. This entry comes from a study of neoadjuvant nivolumab and ipilimumab in lung cancer. Notes on the study in general: Resected tumors had greater TCR richness and clonality than uninvolved lung. TCR sequencing covered a small number of samples. From pretherapy to surgery, tumor richness and clonality rose with dual therapy. Pretherapy blood TCR richness correlated positively with resected tumor richness.

The CDR3 extends over 15 amino acids. V lost 1 base to trimming and J lost 2 bases, with 11 bases between them. Germline V gene data show CDR1 as MGHRA and CDR2 as YSYEKL. Sequencing was performed with immunoSEQ multiplex PCR; in TCRdb, only in-frame clones are kept and a portion is missing. The table shows roughly 30,000 clones, with about nine tenths occurring only once. The sample in question was peripheral blood, obtained after neoadjuvant nivolumab, alone or with ipilimumab, at or shortly before surgery. This receptor was obtained from an adult with non-small cell lung cancer. This chain connects TRBV4-1 to TRBJ1-1; D is ambiguous. The CDR3 sequence: CASSQVITLNTEAFF. DNA of the CDR3: TGCGCCAGCAGCCAAGTGATTACCCTAAACACTGAAGCTTTCTTT.